One and the same sample provided the 19 T cell receptor beta chains below, sequenced in a study of cytomegalovirus exposure and HLA in healthy donors. 60 Vbeta and 13 Jbeta primers were used in PCR. Clones were read by immunoSEQ multiplex PCR, and TCRdb kept only the in-frame ones, dropping some. The sample contains 150,000 to 200,000 clones, approximately 80% of which appear only once. The sample comprised PBMCs. The receptor set was obtained from a woman aged 18-29 years in good health and CMV-seronegative.

The chain employs TRBV7-2 and TRBJ1-2; no clear D. The CDR3 has 13 residues. Looked up from germline, CDR1 is SGHTA and CDR2 is FQGNSA. Trimming cost V 1 base and J 4 bases, with 7 bases left between them. The CDR3: CASSLERRYGYTF. DNA for the CDR3: TGTGCCAGCAGCTTAGAGAGGCGCTATGGCTACACCTTC.

The chain is built from TRBV7-9 and TRBJ2-1; perhaps TRBD2 as D (5 bases). The CDR3 is 16 residues long. V lost 0 bases, J lost 0 bases, and 9 bases lay in between. CDR1 and CDR2 (germline): SEHNR, FQNEAQ (reference sequence). The CDR3 sequence: CASSLASASSYNEQFF. DNA for the CDR3: TGTGCCAGCAGCTTAGCTAGCGCCAGCTCCTACAATGAGCAGTTCTTC.

The chain links TRBV30 to TRBJ1-2; unclear D gene. This CDR3 has 13 amino acids. V was trimmed by 3 bases and J by 4 bases, leaving 12 bases between them. Germline V gives CDR1 GTSNPN, CDR2 SVGIG (reference sequence). The CDR3 spells CAWSYSLSYGYTF. CDR3 nucleotide sequence: TGTGCCTGGAGCTACAGTCTTTCCTATGGCTACACCTTC.

This rearrangement joins TRBV2 to TRBJ2-1; weak D call: TRBD1 (6 bases). The germline V and J ends were trimmed by 5 bases and 10 bases, with 18 bases remaining between them. The germline V gene encodes CDR1 SNHLY and CDR2 FYNNEI. CDR3 length: 14 amino acids. CDR3 in DNA: TGTGCCAGCAGTATCACAGGGTCTCTCCGGGAGCAGTTCTTC. It encodes CASSITGSLREQFF.

The chain has TRBV11-3 and TRBJ2-4; 7 bases are a match to TRBD1. The CDR3 runs to 19 residues. J lost 0 bases, V lost 0 bases, and 11 bases had no gene match. Germline V gives CDR1 SGHNT, CDR2 YENEEA. The CDR3 coding sequence is TGTGCCAGCAGCTTAGACGCAGTACAGGGGAGTGTAGCCAAAAACATTCAGTACTTC. Residues: CASSLDAVQGSVAKNIQYF.

This clone showed up just a few times. The chain combines TRBV5-4 with TRBJ2-3; unclear D gene. Germline assignment: CDR1 SGHNT and CDR2 YYREEE (reference sequence). The CDR3 has 13 amino acids. Trimming cost V 0 bases and J 0 bases, with 2 bases left between them. The CDR3 DNA reads as TGTGCCAGCAGCTTGGTAAGCACAGATACGCAGTATTTT. Its protein is CASSLVSTDTQYF.

This clone appeared once. The CDR3, as DNA: TGTGCCAGCAGCCAAGGCAGGGTCACTGAAGCTTTCTTT. Encoded protein: CASSQGRVTEAFF. The chain carries TRBV14 and TRBJ1-1; D might be TRBD1 (5 bases). Trimming took off 1 base at V and 4 bases at J, with 7 bases between the two ends. There are 13 residues in the CDR3. CDR1 is SGHDN and CDR2 is FVKESK in the germline V gene.

This clone was counted a few times. The chain is built from TRBV4-3 and TRBJ2-2, with 10 bases matching TRBD1. The CDR3 extends over 17 amino acids. CDR1 is LGHNA, CDR2 YSLEER, per germline. J lost 0 bases, V lost 3 bases, and 4 bases had no gene match. The CDR3 spells CASSHPGQGPNTGELFF. CDR3 sequence (DNA): TGCGCCAGCAGCCATCCGGGACAGGGGCCGAACACCGGGGAGCTGTTTTTT.

This chain joins TRBV5-6 and TRBJ2-7; 7 bases are a match to TRBD2. Germline CDR1 reads SGHDT; CDR2 reads YYEEEE. The V gene end was trimmed by 6 bases and the J gene end by 5 bases; junction bases not matched to a gene: 5. The CDR3 has 12 residues. CDR3 protein: CASNEGGNEQYF. CDR3 nucleotides: TGTGCCAGCAATGAGGGAGGGAACGAGCAGTACTTC.

This clone was counted once. The chain joins TRBV6-6 to TRBJ2-7; 14 bases align to TRBD2. V was pared by 0 bases and J by 7 bases, with 2 bases of the junction left unmatched. Germline V CDR1 and CDR2: MNHNY, SVGAGI (reference sequence). The length of the CDR3 is 15 residues. This chain's CDR3 is CASSYSTSGRVEQYF. CDR3 sequence (DNA): TGTGCCAGCAGTTACTCGACTAGCGGGAGGGTTGAGCAGTACTTC.

The chain couples TRBV4-1 to TRBJ1-2; D possibly corresponds to TRBD1 (5 bases). This CDR3 region has 15 residues. V lost 0 bases, J lost 5 bases, and 13 bases lay in between. Germline CDR1 and CDR2: MGHRA and YSYEKL. In DNA form, the CDR3 reads TGCGCCAGCAGCCAAGACGCGCAGGGAGGGTATGGCTACACCTTC. Amino acids: CASSQDAQGGYGYTF.

The genes are TRBV29-1 and TRBJ1-2, with D possibly TRBD1 on 6 matching bases. Germline V gene data show CDR1 as SQVTM and CDR2 as ANQGSEA. The CDR3 totals 12 residues. Between the trimmed V and J ends, which lost 6 bases and 7 bases, there was a span of 15 bases. The DNA for the CDR3 is TGCAGCGTCGGTCCGGACAGAATTGGCTACACCTTC. It is translated as CSVGPDRIGYTF.

CDR3 coding DNA: TGTGCCAGCAGGATACAGGGTCTCAATCGGTTTTACGAGCAGTACGTC. Translated, it gives CASRIQGLNRFYEQYV. J is TRBJ2-7 and V is TRBV2, with D tentatively TRBD1 (6 bases). This CDR3 region has 16 residues. Deletions cut 6 bases from V and 4 bases from J, with 22 bases between. CDR1 and CDR2 from the germline V gene are SNHLY and FYNNEI.

A few counts support this clone. The rearrangement links TRBV2 to TRBJ1-5; TRBD1 matches 8 bases. The CDR3 consists of 15 residues. Unmatched junction bases numbered 4, after V lost 6 bases and J lost 0 bases. The V gene's germline CDR1 is SNHLY and CDR2 FYNNEI. As DNA, the CDR3 is TGTGCCAGCAGGGGGACAGGTTATAGCAATCAGCCCCAGCATTTT. Amino acids: CASRGTGYSNQPQHF.

The V and J genes are TRBV28 and TRBJ2-1; 10 bases line up with TRBD2. Germline CDR1 and CDR2: MDHEN and SYDVKM. The trim removed 5 bases at V and 7 bases at J, leaving 8 bases unmatched. The CDR3 totals 15 residues. The CDR3 DNA sequence: TGTGCCAGCAGTGTTATAGCGGGAGGTGGTAATGAGCAGTTCTTC. It specifies CASSVIAGGGNEQFF.

The CDR3 DNA sequence: TGTGCCAGCAGCCAAGGGTTTCAGCGCAACAATGAGCAGTTCTTC. This gives the protein CASSQGFQRNNEQFF. The genes are TRBV4-2 and TRBJ2-1; D is uncertain. Looked up from germline, CDR1 is LGHNA and CDR2 is YNFKEQ. The length of the CDR3 is 15 residues. V was pared by 1 base and J by 5 bases, with 12 bases between.

The rearrangement uses TRBV9 and TRBJ2-7; a possible D gene is TRBD2 (5 bases). From germline, CDR1 is SGDLS and CDR2 YYNGEE. Trimming removed 4 bases from V and 2 bases from J, with 13 bases in between. The length of the CDR3 is 14 residues. The CDR3 coding sequence is TGTGCCAGCAGCCCAATAGGACTTACCTACGAGCAGTACTTC. This gives the protein CASSPIGLTYEQYF.

The sample holds one count of this clone. The J gene is TRBJ2-7, the V gene TRBV7-2; TRBD2 matches at 7 bases. Germline V gene data show CDR1 as SGHTA and CDR2 as FQGNSA. Trimming took 2 bases from V and 3 from J; bases not matched to a gene: 7. There are 15 residues in the CDR3. The chain's CDR3 is CASSLHPVAGYEQYF. CDR3 sequence (DNA): TGTGCCAGCAGCTTACACCCTGTAGCGGGCTACGAGCAGTACTTC.

The J gene is TRBJ1-5, the V gene TRBV27; D gene unclear. Trimming removed 4 bases at V and 7 bases at J, with 11 bases between. Germline V gene sequence: CDR1 MNHEY, CDR2 SMNVEV (reference sequence). This CDR3 contains 13 residues. DNA for the CDR3: TGTGCCAGCAGTTGGTCGGTCGGGCAGCCCCAGCATTTT. Protein sequence: CASSWSVGQPQHF.